The rows below give T cell receptor beta chains drawn from one sample of a study of shared clonotypes between healthy human individuals. The protocol was immunoSEQ multiplex PCR, while the TCRdb copy is restricted to in-frame clones and leaves out a portion. This sample has 950,000 to 1,300,000 clones, with around 75% found just once. The sequenced material came from memory CD4+ T cells sorted from blood. The origin of the receptors is a man between 18 and 35 years old in good health. Each CDR3 is given with its conserved first and last residue. Fields, in order: clone size, D gene, J gene, V gene, CDR3 protein, CDR3 DNA. A D gene is named only where the DNA matches it firmly. Clone size appears in some rows only: once, few, many, or a class for an expanded clone.

-,-,TRBJ2-7,TRBV7-6,CASSLETGRGLQYF,TGTGCCAGCAGCTTAGAAACGGGAAGAGGACTTCAGTACTTC
once,-,TRBJ2-7,TRBV6-5,CASRGVKGGEQYF,TGTGCCAGCAGAGGGGTGAAAGGGGGGGAGCAGTACTTC
-,TRBD1,TRBJ2-3,TRBV6-5,CASTRGQGADTQYF,TGTGCCAGCACGAGGGGACAGGGGGCAGATACGCAGTATTTT
-,-,TRBJ2-7,TRBV27,CASSSLAVLPYEQYF,TGTGCCAGCAGTTCTTTAGCGGTTCTTCCCTACGAGCAGTACTTC
-,-,TRBJ1-4,TRBV28,CASSSPAGPSEKLFF,TGTGCCAGCAGTTCCCCCGCAGGCCCCTCGGAAAAACTGTTTTTT
-,TRBD1,TRBJ2-7,TRBV9,CASSAGTGGSEQYF,TGTGCCAGCAGCGCGGGGACAGGGGGCTCCGAGCAGTACTTC
-,TRBD1,TRBJ2-7,TRBV5-1,CASGSGTGGSYEQYF,TGCGCCAGCGGATCCGGGACAGGCGGTTCTTACGAGCAGTACTTC
once,TRBD1,TRBJ2-1,TRBV7-3,CASSLSSGQYNEQFF,TGTGCCAGCAGCTTAAGTTCGGGACAGTACAATGAGCAGTTCTTC
-,-,TRBJ1-2,TRBV30,CAWRVLANYGYTF,TGTGCCTGGAGGGTGTTAGCTAACTATGGCTACACCTTC
once,TRBD1,TRBJ1-6,TRBV5-6,CASSSALQGANNSPLHF,TGTGCCAGCAGCTCCGCCTTACAGGGGGCCAATAATTCACCCCTCCACTTT
-,-,TRBJ1-2,TRBV7-2,CASSSQGHGNYGYTF,TGTGCCAGCAGCTCACAGGGTCACGGTAACTATGGCTACACCTTC
-,-,TRBJ2-5,TRBV9,CASSAGLYQETQYF,TGTGCCAGCAGCGCGGGACTGTACCAAGAGACCCAGTACTTC
-,-,TRBJ1-1,TRBV9,CASSLRAGVGTEAFF,TGTGCCAGCAGCCTACGGGCAGGTGTGGGCACTGAAGCTTTCTTT
-,-,TRBJ2-1,TRBV11-2,CASSPRTEGDNEQFF,TGTGCCAGCAGCCCTCGGACAGAAGGAGACAATGAGCAGTTCTTC
-,TRBD2,TRBJ2-3,TRBV13,CASSLGVRTSGTDTQYF,TGTGCCAGCAGCTTAGGGGTCCGGACTAGCGGCACAGATACGCAGTATTTT
-,-,TRBJ2-3,TRBV5-1,CASSLAPPGIGTDTQYF,TGCGCCAGCAGCTTGGCCCCGCCGGGGATCGGCACAGATACGCAGTATTTT
-,TRBD1,TRBJ2-7,TRBV6-1,CASSGGQGREQYF,TGTGCCAGCAGTGGCGGACAGGGCAGGGAGCAGTACTTC
-,-,TRBJ2-7,TRBV15,CATSRDMKSYEQYF,TGTGCCACCAGCAGAGATATGAAGTCCTACGAGCAGTACTTC
-,-,TRBJ1-1,TRBV10-3,CAISVAQGTEAFF,TGTGCCATCAGCGTCGCCCAGGGAACTGAAGCTTTCTTT
-,-,TRBJ1-2,TRBV30,CARVAGNGPNYGYTF,TGTGCCCGAGTGGCCGGGAACGGGCCTAACTATGGCTACACCTTC
-,-,TRBJ1-6,TRBV6-5,CASSYSMGGTNSPLHF,TGTGCCAGCAGTTACTCGATGGGAGGGACCAATTCACCCCTCCACTTT
-,-,TRBJ2-1,TRBV30,CAWSVIRGEQFF,TGTGCCTGGAGTGTGATAAGGGGTGAGCAGTTCTTC
many,-,TRBJ2-7,TRBV5-1,CASSASYEQYF,TGCGCCAGCAGCGCCTCCTACGAGCAGTACTTC
-,TRBD1,TRBJ1-2,TRBV9,CASSPGQGGGYTF,TGTGCCAGCAGCCCAGGACAGGGCGGGGGCTACACCTTC
-,TRBD2,TRBJ2-2,TRBV5-1,CASSLSAGGTGELFF,TGCGCCAGCAGCTTGTCAGCGGGGGGCACCGGGGAGCTGTTTTTT
-,-,TRBJ2-1,TRBV11-3,CASSLDPAGEQFF,TGTGCCAGCAGCTTAGATCCCGCCGGTGAGCAGTTCTTC
-,-,TRBJ2-3,TRBV18,CASSLRRAPDTQYF,TGTGCCAGCTCCCTAAGGAGGGCTCCAGATACGCAGTATTTT
-,-,TRBJ2-3,TRBV5-4,CASSLSLASTDTQYF,TGTGCCAGCAGCTTGTCACTAGCCAGCACAGATACGCAGTATTTT
-,-,TRBJ2-4,TRBV5-1,CASSGDLGRGSIQYF,TGCGCCAGCAGCGGGGATTTAGGCAGGGGTAGCATTCAGTACTTC
many,TRBD2,TRBJ2-7,TRBV7-2,CASSLFVGGPGEQYF,TGTGCCAGCAGCTTATTTGTGGGAGGGCCAGGTGAGCAGTACTTC
few,-,TRBJ1-3,TRBV5-4,CASSLIGDSGNTIYF,TGTGCCAGCAGCTTGATTGGGGACTCTGGAAACACCATATATTTT
-,TRBD1,TRBJ1-2,TRBV28,CASSPRTGFGYGYTF,TGTGCCAGCAGTCCTCGGACAGGATTTGGGTATGGCTACACCTTC
-,-,TRBJ1-3,TRBV4-3,CASSQDEGVRNTIYF,TGCGCCAGCAGCCAAGATGAAGGGGTGCGAAACACCATATATTTT
few,-,TRBJ2-7,TRBV6-6,CASSSNYEQYF,TGTGCCAGCAGTTCCAACTACGAGCAGTACTTC
-,-,TRBJ1-1,TRBV10-3,CAISGSSQQLKAFF,TGTGCCATCAGTGGGTCCAGCCAACAGTTAAAAGCTTTCTTT
-,-,TRBJ1-1,TRBV9,CASSPNQREAAFF,TGTGCCAGCAGCCCAAACCAGAGGGAGGCGGCTTTCTTT
-,-,TRBJ2-7,TRBV11-2,CASSLGGSYLILEQYF,TGTGCCAGCAGCTTAGGAGGCTCCTATCTGATCCTCGAGCAGTACTTC
-,TRBD2,TRBJ2-1,TRBV5-1,CASSPIAGGGNEQFF,TGCGCCAGCAGCCCCATAGCGGGAGGGGGCAATGAGCAGTTCTTC
-,-,TRBJ1-2,TRBV9,CASSADGLNYGYTF,TGTGCCAGCAGCGCGGACGGATTAAACTATGGCTACACCTTC
-,TRBD1,TRBJ1-5,TRBV19,CASSMSGGFQPQHF,TGTGCCAGTAGTATGTCAGGGGGTTTTCAGCCCCAGCATTTT
few,-,TRBJ1-2,TRBV2,CASNSGFRDGYTF,TGTGCCAGCAACTCAGGGTTTCGCGATGGCTACACCTTC
few,-,TRBJ2-7,TRBV7-9,CASSSRSRYYEQYF,TGTGCCAGCAGCTCTCGTTCCAGGTACTACGAGCAGTACTTC
-,-,TRBJ1-4,TRBV15,CATSGLAEKLFF,TGTGCCACCAGCGGCTTGGCGGAAAAACTGTTTTTT
-,TRBD2,TRBJ2-3,TRBV7-2,CASSLGIRRERTDTQYF,TGTGCCAGCAGCTTAGGGATTAGGCGGGAGCGCACAGATACGCAGTATTTT
-,TRBD2,TRBJ2-1,TRBV28,CASSLALAENNEQFF,TGTGCCAGCAGTTTGGCGCTAGCGGAGAACAATGAGCAGTTCTTC
-,TRBD1,TRBJ2-5,TRBV5-6,CASRPSNRDRVETQYF,TGTGCCAGCAGACCGTCCAACCGGGACAGGGTTGAGACCCAGTACTTC
once,-,TRBJ1-5,TRBV29-1,CSAQEGGGNQPQHF,TGCAGCGCCCAAGAAGGGGGAGGCAATCAGCCCCAGCATTTT
once,TRBD1,TRBJ1-2,TRBV6-5,CASSYSPTGSDGYTF,TGTGCCAGCAGTTACTCCCCGACAGGGTCGGATGGCTACACCTTC
-,-,TRBJ2-7,TRBV25-1,CASSGQSYEQYF,TGTGCCAGCAGTGGTCAGTCATACGAGCAGTACTTC
-,TRBD1,TRBJ2-3,TRBV5-6,CASSESGTGADTQYF,TGTGCCAGCAGCGAAAGCGGGACAGGGGCAGATACGCAGTATTTT
-,-,TRBJ2-2,TRBV19,CASSIWGPGELFF,TGTGCCAGTAGTATTTGGGGACCCGGGGAGCTGTTTTTT
-,TRBD2,TRBJ2-5,TRBV5-1,CASSFGGDETQYF,TGCGCCAGCAGCTTCGGGGGGGACGAGACCCAGTACTTC
-,-,TRBJ1-2,TRBV29-1,CSVEENTGFGGYTF,TGCAGCGTTGAGGAAAATACGGGTTTTGGTGGCTACACCTTC
-,-,TRBJ1-2,TRBV4-1,CASSQGAGYGYTF,TGCGCCAGCAGCCAAGGGGCAGGGTATGGCTACACCTTC